This is a list of T cell receptor beta chains from one sample in a study of response to subunit inactivated influenza vaccine. A single record per CDR3 protein comes from TCRdb applying MiXCR to the RT-PCR reads. The sample has approximately 520,000 distinct CDR3 sequences, more than 15% seen once. The sample here was CD4+ T cells sorted from PBMCs, taken about 23 months after vaccination. The source of these receptors is a man aged 45 to 75 who received an inactivated influenza vaccine. The CDR3 runs from the conserved cysteine through the conserved F or W. Each record gives: J gene, CDR3 length, clone size, D gene, V gene, CDR3 protein, CDR3 DNA. The D gene is left open where the match is weak. Expanded clones are given a class, and other clones once, few, many or no size at all.

j_call: TRBJ1-5
cdr3_length: 12
clone_size: -
d_call: -
v_call: TRBV20-1
cdr3_aa: CSAHILAQPQHF
cdr3_nt: TGCAGTGCTCATATCCTTGCGCAGCCCCAGCATTTT

j_call: TRBJ2-7
cdr3_length: 17
clone_size: -
d_call: TRBD2
v_call: TRBV5-1
cdr3_aa: CASKSMGAGTNLYEQYF
cdr3_nt: TGCGCCAGCAAATCGATGGGAGCCGGGACTAATCTCTACGAGCAGTACTTC

j_call: TRBJ1-2
cdr3_length: 14
clone_size: -
d_call: -
v_call: TRBV5-1
cdr3_aa: CASRQAAVNYGYTF
cdr3_nt: TGCGCCAGCAGACAGGCGGCGGTGAACTATGGCTACACCTTC

j_call: TRBJ1-5
cdr3_length: 16
clone_size: few
d_call: TRBD1
v_call: TRBV5-1
cdr3_aa: CASSLGWDRADQPQHF
cdr3_nt: TGCGCCAGCAGCTTGGGTTGGGACAGGGCCGATCAGCCCCAGCATTTT

j_call: TRBJ2-3
cdr3_length: 17
clone_size: -
d_call: TRBD2
v_call: TRBV12-3/TRBV12-4
cdr3_aa: CASSPRRASGSTDTQYF
cdr3_nt: TGTGCCAGCAGTCCCCGTAGGGCTAGCGGATCCACAGATACGCAGTATTTT

j_call: TRBJ2-1
cdr3_length: 17
clone_size: few
d_call: TRBD2
v_call: TRBV5-1
cdr3_aa: CASSFLLASGLGNEQFF
cdr3_nt: TGCGCCAGCAGCTTCCTACTAGCTAGCGGGCTTGGAAATGAGCAGTTCTTC

j_call: TRBJ2-3
cdr3_length: 14
clone_size: few
d_call: -
v_call: TRBV5-6
cdr3_aa: CASNFGQGTDTQYF
cdr3_nt: TGTGCCAGCAACTTCGGGCAGGGCACAGATACGCAGTATTTT

j_call: TRBJ1-1
cdr3_length: 15
clone_size: few
d_call: -
v_call: TRBV7-2
cdr3_aa: CASSLEVGRGTEAFF
cdr3_nt: TGTGCCAGCAGCTTAGAGGTGGGCAGGGGCACTGAAGCTTTCTTT

j_call: TRBJ1-5
cdr3_length: 18
clone_size: -
d_call: -
v_call: TRBV15
cdr3_aa: CATSRGPLLDNSNQPQHF
cdr3_nt: TGTGCCACCAGCAGAGGCCCCTTATTAGACAATAGCAATCAGCCCCAGCATTTT

j_call: TRBJ2-5
cdr3_length: 15
clone_size: few
d_call: -
v_call: TRBV5-1
cdr3_aa: CASSFRGGVRETQYF
cdr3_nt: TGCGCCAGCAGCTTTCGCGGGGGCGTGCGGGAGACCCAGTACTTC

j_call: TRBJ1-2
cdr3_length: 14
clone_size: many
d_call: -
v_call: TRBV28
cdr3_aa: CASSPPSRGGGYTF
cdr3_nt: TGTGCCAGCAGTCCACCCAGTCGGGGAGGAGGCTACACCTTC

j_call: TRBJ2-2
cdr3_length: 16
clone_size: -
d_call: -
v_call: TRBV4-3
cdr3_aa: CASSQSTDLNTGELFF
cdr3_nt: TGCGCCAGCAGCCAAAGTACAGACCTGAACACCGGGGAGCTGTTTTTT

j_call: TRBJ2-7
cdr3_length: 12
clone_size: -
d_call: -
v_call: TRBV20-1
cdr3_aa: CSARGPNTEQYF
cdr3_nt: TGCAGTGCTAGAGGCCCCAACACCGAGCAGTACTTC

j_call: TRBJ1-1
cdr3_length: 15
clone_size: -
d_call: -
v_call: TRBV21-1
cdr3_aa: CASSKAEQGLTEAFF
cdr3_nt: TGTGCCAGCAGCAAAGCTGAACAGGGGCTCACTGAAGCTTTCTTT

j_call: TRBJ2-5
cdr3_length: 15
clone_size: -
d_call: -
v_call: TRBV9
cdr3_aa: CASSESGTHQETQYF
cdr3_nt: TGTGCCAGCAGCGAGTCTGGCACACACCAAGAGACCCAGTACTTC

j_call: TRBJ2-3
cdr3_length: 15
clone_size: -
d_call: TRBD1
v_call: TRBV7-2
cdr3_aa: CASSLRRQGVDTQYF
cdr3_nt: TGTGCCAGCAGCTTGAGGCGGCAGGGGGTAGATACGCAGTATTTT

j_call: TRBJ1-6
cdr3_length: 15
clone_size: few
d_call: TRBD1
v_call: TRBV7-2
cdr3_aa: CASSRRDRGNSPLHF
cdr3_nt: TGTGCCAGCAGCCGCCGGGACAGGGGGAATTCACCCCTCCACTTT

j_call: TRBJ2-5
cdr3_length: 12
clone_size: -
d_call: -
v_call: TRBV7-3
cdr3_aa: CASGDNQETQYF
cdr3_nt: TGTGCCAGCGGGGACAACCAAGAGACCCAGTACTTC

j_call: TRBJ2-7
cdr3_length: 16
clone_size: -
d_call: -
v_call: TRBV20-1
cdr3_aa: CSARGLQREPLYEQYF
cdr3_nt: TGCAGTGCTAGAGGGCTCCAAAGGGAGCCCTTGTACGAGCAGTACTTC

j_call: TRBJ1-3
cdr3_length: 15
clone_size: -
d_call: TRBD1
v_call: TRBV12-3/TRBV12-4
cdr3_aa: CASSTDRAAGNTIYF
cdr3_nt: TGTGCCAGCAGCACGGACAGGGCGGCTGGAAACACCATATATTTT

j_call: TRBJ1-4
cdr3_length: 18
clone_size: -
d_call: -
v_call: TRBV12-3/TRBV12-4
cdr3_aa: CASTGGGQGASFNEKLFF
cdr3_nt: TGTGCCAGCACCGGGGGTGGTCAGGGCGCTAGCTTTAATGAAAAACTGTTTTTT

j_call: TRBJ2-3
cdr3_length: 16
clone_size: few
d_call: TRBD1
v_call: TRBV5-1
cdr3_aa: CASSLATTGGTDTQYF
cdr3_nt: TGCGCCAGCAGCTTGGCGACGACAGGGGGCACAGATACGCAGTATTTT

j_call: TRBJ1-5
cdr3_length: 12
clone_size: -
d_call: TRBD1
v_call: TRBV7-9
cdr3_aa: CASSYRDRDQHF
cdr3_nt: TGTGCCAGCAGCTACCGGGACAGGGACCAGCATTTT

j_call: TRBJ2-1
cdr3_length: 15
clone_size: -
d_call: TRBD2
v_call: TRBV11-1
cdr3_aa: CASSLDSGIHNEQFF
cdr3_nt: TGTGCCAGCAGCTTAGATAGCGGGATACACAATGAGCAGTTCTTC

j_call: TRBJ1-2
cdr3_length: 13
clone_size: -
d_call: -
v_call: TRBV12-3/TRBV12-4
cdr3_aa: CASSWDKVYGYTF
cdr3_nt: TGTGCCAGCAGTTGGGACAAAGTCTATGGCTACACCTTC

j_call: TRBJ2-7
cdr3_length: 15
clone_size: few
d_call: TRBD2
v_call: TRBV6-5
cdr3_aa: CASSLTGGSLNEQYF
cdr3_nt: TGTGCCAGCAGTTTAACTGGCGGGAGCTTGAACGAGCAGTACTTC

j_call: TRBJ2-7
cdr3_length: 14
clone_size: -
d_call: -
v_call: TRBV10-3
cdr3_aa: CAISAGHGSYEQYF
cdr3_nt: TGTGCCATCAGTGCAGGACACGGCTCCTACGAGCAGTACTTC

j_call: TRBJ1-1
cdr3_length: 13
clone_size: -
d_call: -
v_call: TRBV9
cdr3_aa: CASSTHLGTEAFF
cdr3_nt: TGTGCCAGCAGCACCCATCTAGGGACTGAAGCTTTCTTT

j_call: TRBJ2-3
cdr3_length: 17
clone_size: -
d_call: -
v_call: TRBV5-5
cdr3_aa: CASSPGMGNGRTDTQYF
cdr3_nt: TGTGCCAGCAGCCCTGGGATGGGAAACGGGCGCACAGATACGCAGTATTTT

j_call: TRBJ2-7
cdr3_length: 15
clone_size: -
d_call: TRBD2
v_call: TRBV5-1
cdr3_aa: CASRSSGSLSYEQYF
cdr3_nt: TGCGCCAGCAGGTCTAGCGGGAGTCTTTCCTACGAGCAGTACTTC

j_call: TRBJ2-7
cdr3_length: 15
clone_size: few
d_call: TRBD1
v_call: TRBV7-9
cdr3_aa: CASSSGQGHPYEQYF
cdr3_nt: TGTGCCAGCAGTTCCGGACAGGGACATCCCTACGAGCAGTACTTC

j_call: TRBJ1-2
cdr3_length: 15
clone_size: -
d_call: TRBD1
v_call: TRBV7-2
cdr3_aa: CASSHRGLSRNGYTF
cdr3_nt: TGTGCCAGCAGCCACAGGGGGCTTAGTAGGAATGGCTACACCTTC

j_call: TRBJ1-6
cdr3_length: 14
clone_size: -
d_call: -
v_call: TRBV27
cdr3_aa: CASSLNQGNSPLHF
cdr3_nt: TGTGCCAGCAGTTTAAACCAGGGAAATTCACCCCTCCACTTT

j_call: TRBJ2-7
cdr3_length: 14
clone_size: once
d_call: -
v_call: TRBV11-1
cdr3_aa: CASKKADYFYEQYF
cdr3_nt: TGTGCCAGCAAAAAGGCAGACTATTTCTACGAGCAGTACTTC

j_call: TRBJ2-5
cdr3_length: 13
clone_size: few
d_call: -
v_call: TRBV6-1
cdr3_aa: CASRKTDQETQYF
cdr3_nt: TGTGCCAGCAGAAAAACTGACCAAGAGACCCAGTACTTC

j_call: TRBJ2-1
cdr3_length: 18
clone_size: few
d_call: TRBD2
v_call: TRBV4-2
cdr3_aa: CASSQWGGTSSSYNEQFF
cdr3_nt: TGTGCCAGCAGCCAATGGGGGGGGACTAGCAGTTCCTACAATGAGCAGTTCTTC

j_call: TRBJ1-1
cdr3_length: 16
clone_size: few
d_call: -
v_call: TRBV5-1
cdr3_aa: CASSWQGWEGGTEAFF
cdr3_nt: TGCGCCAGCAGCTGGCAGGGTTGGGAGGGTGGCACTGAAGCTTTCTTT

j_call: TRBJ1-2
cdr3_length: 13
clone_size: many
d_call: TRBD1
v_call: TRBV18
cdr3_aa: CASSQDRGYGYTF
cdr3_nt: TGTGCCAGCTCACAAGACAGGGGCTATGGCTACACCTTC

j_call: TRBJ2-5
cdr3_length: 16
clone_size: few
d_call: TRBD2
v_call: TRBV10-3
cdr3_aa: CAISGGGASWGQTQYF
cdr3_nt: TGTGCCATCAGTGGCGGGGGAGCCTCCTGGGGACAGACCCAGTACTTC

j_call: TRBJ2-5
cdr3_length: 13
clone_size: few
d_call: -
v_call: TRBV12-3/TRBV12-4
cdr3_aa: CASSFGFGETQYF
cdr3_nt: TGTGCCAGCAGTTTTGGGTTCGGGGAGACCCAGTACTTC

j_call: TRBJ2-1
cdr3_length: 14
clone_size: -
d_call: TRBD1
v_call: TRBV6-1
cdr3_aa: CASRGGRGSNEQFF
cdr3_nt: TGTGCCAGCAGAGGGGGCAGAGGATCGAATGAGCAGTTCTTC

j_call: TRBJ2-2
cdr3_length: 13
clone_size: -
d_call: -
v_call: TRBV20-1
cdr3_aa: CSARVANTGELFF
cdr3_nt: TGCAGTGCTAGAGTGGCGAACACCGGGGAGCTGTTTTTT

j_call: TRBJ1-1
cdr3_length: 15
clone_size: -
d_call: -
v_call: TRBV5-1
cdr3_aa: CASSLQGPMNTEAFF
cdr3_nt: TGCGCCAGCAGCTTGCAGGGGCCGATGAACACTGAAGCTTTCTTT

j_call: TRBJ2-5
cdr3_length: 16
clone_size: few
d_call: -
v_call: TRBV12-3/TRBV12-4
cdr3_aa: CASSLASGAYQETQYF
cdr3_nt: TGTGCCAGCAGTTTAGCTAGCGGTGCGTACCAAGAGACCCAGTACTTC

j_call: TRBJ1-4
cdr3_length: 13
clone_size: few
d_call: -
v_call: TRBV9
cdr3_aa: CASSSLTNEKLFF
cdr3_nt: TGTGCCAGCAGCTCACTCACCAATGAAAAACTGTTTTTT

j_call: TRBJ2-4
cdr3_length: 17
clone_size: few
d_call: -
v_call: TRBV7-9
cdr3_aa: CASSLAAGSLAKNIQYF
cdr3_nt: TGTGCCAGCAGCTTAGCTGCGGGCTCATTAGCCAAAAACATTCAGTACTTC

j_call: TRBJ2-1
cdr3_length: 20
clone_size: few
d_call: -
v_call: TRBV21-1
cdr3_aa: CASSKIRWDGLAGGECEQFF
cdr3_nt: TGTGCCAGCAGCAAAATAAGGTGGGACGGACTAGCGGGAGGGGAATGTGAGCAGTTCTTC

j_call: TRBJ1-2
cdr3_length: 12
clone_size: many
d_call: TRBD1
v_call: TRBV20-1
cdr3_aa: CSVTGGDYGYTF
cdr3_nt: TGCAGTGTGACAGGGGGCGACTATGGCTACACCTTC

j_call: TRBJ1-6
cdr3_length: 12
clone_size: -
d_call: -
v_call: TRBV6-2/TRBV6-3
cdr3_aa: CASSKDPSPLHF
cdr3_nt: TGTGCCAGCAGTAAGGACCCTTCACCCCTCCACTTT